Shown below are 20 T cell receptor beta chains from a single sample sequenced in a study of cytomegalovirus exposure and HLA in healthy donors (dated by TCRdb to the late 2010s). Library generation was performed with the immunoSEQ multiplex PCR assay. A mixture of 60 forward primers for TCR Vbeta segments and 13 reverse primers for TCR Jbeta segments was used in the multiplex PCR. Held by TCRdb, this immuneACCESS table contains in-frame sequences only and omits some clones. Under half of the omission traces to an unresolved V gene where checked; the cause of the rest is unknown. Counted in this sample were about 200,000 clones; around 77% of them appeared once. In total, the top ten clones hold just under 3% of the sample. The specimen was PBMCs. Receptors were obtained from a woman between 25 and 40 years old in good health and CMV-seronegative.

This chain links TRBV28 with TRBJ1-4; TRBD1 agrees at 11 bases. The CDR3 covers 15 residues. The V gene's germline CDR1 is MDHEN and CDR2 SYDVKM. Unmatched junction bases numbered 4, after V lost 2 bases and J lost 8 bases. CDR3 in DNA: TGTGCCAGCAGTTTAGGACAGGGGGCGCGAGAAAAACTGTTTTTT. As protein: CASSLGQGAREKLFF.

This clone was seen a few times. One junction end disagrees with the germline gene, perhaps due to a read error. J is TRBJ2-1 and V is TRBV29-1; D ambiguous. The CDR3 runs to 12 residues. Per the germline V gene, CDR1 is SQVTM and CDR2 is ANQGSEA. The CDR3 protein is CSVEAFVSEQFF. The CDR3 region has the DNA TGCAGCGTGGAAGCATTCGTGAGTGAGCAGTTCTTC.

The chain has TRBV13 and TRBJ1-5; no firm D call. Germline V gene data show CDR1 as PRHDT and CDR2 as FYEKMQ (reference sequence). The CDR3 totals 13 residues. V was trimmed by 0 bases and J by 6 bases, leaving 6 bases between them. The CDR3 DNA reads as TGTGCCAGCAGCTTAGGACGGGGTCAGCCCCAGCATTTT. It is translated as CASSLGRGQPQHF.

The chain joins TRBV7-8 to TRBJ1-2, with 8 bases matching TRBD1. Looked up from germline, CDR1 is SGHVS and CDR2 is FQNEAQ. The CDR3 spans 15 residues. The V and J ends lost 5 bases and 2 bases, in that order; junction bases with no gene match: 7. The CDR3 DNA follows: TGTGCCAGCAGCCCCTACAGGGGGACGAACTATGGCTACACCTTC. Translating gives CASSPYRGTNYGYTF.

This sequence joins TRBV18 and TRBJ2-7; tentative D call: TRBD2 (6 bases). Trimming took 1 base from V and 0 from J, leaving 10 bases between them. The CDR3 consists of 15 residues. Per the germline V gene, CDR1 is KGHSH and CDR2 is LQKENI. The CDR3, as DNA: TGTGCCAGCTCACCACAAAGGACTACCTCCTACGAGCAGTACTTC. This encodes CASSPQRTTSYEQYF. Combining the CDR3 with reference TRBV18 and TRBJ2-7 gives the whole variable domain NAGVMQNPRHLVRRRGQEARLRCSPMKGHSHVYWYRQLPEEGLKFMVYLQKENIIDESGMPKERFSAEFPKEGPSILRIQQVVRGDSAAYFCASSPQRTTSYEQYFGPGTRLTVT.

This chain joins TRBV7-2 and TRBJ2-7, with TRBD2 identical over 8 bases. The CDR3 covers 14 residues. V dropped 5 bases and J dropped 4; count of bases not matched to a gene: 7. In germline, CDR1 is SGHTA, CDR2 FQGNSA. This chain's CDR3 is CASSPGGLIYEQYF. The CDR3 DNA sequence: TGTGCCAGCAGCCCGGGGGGGCTCATTTACGAGCAGTACTTC.

The J gene is TRBJ1-2, the V gene TRBV5-1; the D gene is possibly TRBD1 (5 bases). V gave up 2 bases and J gave up 9 bases, with 11 bases separating them. CDR1 and CDR2 (germline): SGHRS, YFSETQ. The CDR3 loop spans 12 amino acids. CDR3 in amino acids: CASSFGGRSYTF. The DNA for the CDR3 is TGCGCCAGCAGCTTCGGGGGTCGAAGCTACACCTTC.

This chain connects TRBV5-1 to TRBJ2-3; weak D call: TRBD2 (6 bases). The CDR3 spans 13 residues. V lost 6 bases and J 1 base, leaving 9 bases between the germline ends. CDR1 and CDR2 (germline): SGHRS, YFSETQ. CDR3 residues: CASMEGRTDTQYF. CDR3 in DNA: TGCGCCAGCATGGAGGGACGCACAGATACGCAGTATTTT. Supplemented by reference TRBV5-1 and TRBJ2-3, the full variable domain reads KAGVTQTPRYLIKTRGQQVTLSCSPISGHRSVSWYQQTPGQGLQFLFEYFSETQRNKGNFPGRFSGRQFSNSRSEMNVSTLELGDSALYLCASMEGRTDTQYFGPGTRLTVL.

This chain links TRBV15 with TRBJ1-2, with no clear D. Germline V CDR1 and CDR2: LNHNV, YYDKDF (reference sequence). The germline V and J ends were trimmed by 0 bases and 4 bases, with 6 bases remaining between them. The CDR3 covers 13 residues. For the CDR3, the DNA is TGTGCCACCAGCAGAGATTCAGTCTATGGCTACACCTTC. Translated, it gives CATSRDSVYGYTF.

This clone was observed a single time. The chain recombines TRBV15 with TRBJ2-7, with 8 bases matching TRBD1. Per germline, CDR1 LNHNV and CDR2 YYDKDF (reference sequence). This CDR3 spans 14 amino acids. V was pared by 0 bases and J by 5 bases, with 3 bases of the junction left unmatched. DNA for the CDR3: TGTGCCACCAGCAGAGATCAGGGGGCCCACGAGCAGTACTTC. It codes for CATSRDQGAHEQYF.

Turning to this clone: Other DNA sequences in the sample encode the same CDR3. The chain is built from TRBV28 and TRBJ2-7; D might be TRBD2 (5 bases). In germline, CDR1 is MDHEN, CDR2 SYDVKM. V lost 3 bases, J lost 4 bases, and 13 bases lay in between. The CDR3 consists of 14 residues. CDR3 coding DNA: TGTGCCAGCAGTTTCTTGGCGGGTGTTTACGAGCAGTACTTC. It codes for CASSFLAGVYEQYF.

The genes are TRBV2 and TRBJ2-1; 11 positions agree with TRBD1. The trim removed 4 bases at V and 8 bases at J, leaving 4 bases unmatched. Germline V CDR1 and CDR2: SNHLY, FYNNEI. The CDR3 length is 14 residues. Here the CDR3 reads CASSVGTGGDEQFF. The CDR3 DNA reads TGTGCCAGCAGTGTGGGGACAGGGGGGGATGAGCAGTTCTTC.

The J gene is TRBJ2-7, the V gene TRBV4-1; 8 nucleotides align to TRBD2. CDR3 length: 16 residues. CDR1 MGHRA and CDR2 YSYEKL come from the germline V gene. The V gene end was trimmed by 1 base and the J gene end by 0 bases; junction bases not matched to a gene: 5. The CDR3, as DNA: TGCGCCAGCAGCCAAGGCACCGGGACTAGCTCCTACGAGCAGTACTTC. It yields the protein CASSQGTGTSSYEQYF.

V and J are TRBV27 and TRBJ2-1; 9 bases agree with TRBD1. The CDR3 sequence is 16 residues long. The V gene end was trimmed by 0 bases and the J gene end by 6 bases; junction bases not matched to a gene: 6. Germline values: CDR1 MNHEY, CDR2 SMNVEV (reference sequence). CDR3 amino acids: CASSLSAGTGSNEQFF. CDR3 DNA: TGTGCCAGCAGTTTATCAGCCGGGACAGGGAGCAATGAGCAGTTCTTC.

This chain uses TRBV5-1 with TRBJ2-7; D is uncertain. The CDR3 has 13 amino acids. The V and J ends lost 0 bases and 3 bases respectively, with 7 bases between them. Germline CDR1 is SGHRS and CDR2 is YFSETQ. The CDR3 reads CASSLGFGYEQYF. CDR3 sequence (DNA): TGCGCCAGCAGCTTGGGGTTCGGCTACGAGCAGTACTTC.

The chain has TRBV2 and TRBJ2-7; 8 bases line up with TRBD1. With 7 bases clipped from V and 4 bases from J, the junction kept 12 bases outside the gene matches. In germline, CDR1 is SNHLY, CDR2 FYNNEI. This CDR3 region has 15 residues. CDR3 coding DNA: TGTGCCAGCACCTTAATTGGACAGGGTCCTTACGAGCAGTACTTC. Protein: CASTLIGQGPYEQYF.

The rearrangement joins TRBV27 to TRBJ2-1, with D possibly TRBD2 on 5 matching bases. This CDR3 is 15 amino acids long. Germline V gene data show CDR1 as MNHEY and CDR2 as SMNVEV (reference sequence). Trimming took off 6 bases at V and 0 bases at J, with 12 bases between the two ends. CDR3 region: CASRVAGGSYNEQFF. The CDR3 DNA follows: TGTGCCAGCAGAGTTGCGGGCGGCTCCTACAATGAGCAGTTCTTC.

This clone was seen once. An end of the junction differs from the germline gene, which may be a read error. The chain links TRBV29-1 to TRBJ1-3; no definite D call. The CDR3 has 11 amino acids. In germline, CDR1 is SQVTM, CDR2 ANQGSEA. The CDR3: CSVSSGDTIYF. The CDR3 DNA is TGCAGCGTTTCCTCTGGAGACACCATATATTTT.

DNA of the CDR3: TGTGCCAGCAGTTTCCCTAGGGGCAGCTCCTATAATTCACCCCTCCACTTT. It is translated as CASSFPRGSSYNSPLHF. The chain links TRBV28 to TRBJ1-6; the D gene is possibly TRBD1 (5 bases). V lost 3 bases to trimming and J lost 0 bases, with 12 bases between them. Germline V gene lookup returns CDR1 MDHEN and CDR2 SYDVKM. The CDR3 runs 17 residues.

This clone was observed a few times. The chain carries TRBV18 and TRBJ1-1, with D hard to call. V lost 1 base and J 3 bases, leaving 18 bases between the germline ends. The CDR3 is 17 residues long. Germline CDR1 reads KGHSH; CDR2 reads LQKENI. The CDR3 spells CASSPRRLKPRDTEAFF. DNA of the CDR3: TGTGCCAGCTCACCACGACGGCTCAAACCGAGGGACACTGAAGCTTTCTTT.